This T cell receptor (beta chain) is drawn from a study of cytomegalovirus exposure and HLA in healthy donors (TCRdb year 2017). For the study in its entirety: In an earlier analysis of roughly 500 of the donors, 276 Gb of sequence data and 90 million to 130 million unique TCR beta sequences from 150 million to 200 million T cells were reported. The number of donors typed differed by locus, with about 629-630 for A, B, C, DRB1 and DQB1, roughly 520 for DQA1, some 570 for DPA1, and some 450 for DPB1. The T cell repertoires of around 670 subjects were profiled by immunosequencing and related to cytomegalovirus serostatus. Both class I and class II loci were covered by HLA typing, at four-digit resolution. Genome-wide SNP genotypes for about 65% of the roughly 670 donors were used in a later genetic analysis, which treated that subset as a discovery cohort. In the later analysis, no new phenotypic data were used to find candidate immune exposures; instead, reliance was placed on TCR beta sequences and their occurrence across donors. All discovery cohort repertoires had been generated using a single sequencing platform. Across about 370 genotyped donors of the cohort, an average of about 240,000 unique TCR beta nucleotide sequences per donor were sequenced, and about a sixth of those sequences were non-productive. To study patterns of TCR occurrence, a later analysis re-analyzed previously published TCR beta repertoires from just over 650 donors and added high-resolution HLA genotyping. Four or five DR-DQ haplotypes were handled as single units for association and clustering because linkage in the cohort was strong. Besides the first cohort of 500 to 700 subjects, a separate validation cohort made up of over 100 different subjects was used. The study combined high-throughput TCR immunosequencing, statistical association of individual TCRs with disease status, and machine learning to predict cytomegalovirus infection status. Donor age, sex, ethnicity and CMV serostatus were collected together with the repertoire data. The study aimed to test whether cataloging public T cell receptors could reveal signatures of past pathogen exposure. An early release that covered about 600 HLA-typed donors contained approximately 290 gigabases of sequencing data and about 93 million unique TCR sequences. In an earlier analysis of around 540 of the donors, high-throughput TCR beta sequencing was used to judge whether each TCR beta V gene segment behaved as functional or pseudogenic. Of the roughly 400 genotyped donors, 81% fell in the genetic ancestry cluster associated with self-reported Caucasian donors.

Results the study describes overall, beyond this receptor: A further reported finding was that TCR beta sequences accurately predicted the HLA-A and HLA-B alleles for most subjects in the first cohort. Over 15 rarely observed V segments, including chromosome 9 orphons, were excluded from the earlier analysis of some 590 of the donors because counts were too low. The cohort was sequenced for TCR beta chains only, and without alpha or paired-chain data the features that could be detected were limited. In a later analysis, HLA-associated TCR beta chains showed more clonal expansion and lower generation probabilities than non-associated chains that were equally common. Because HLA typing was missing for some donors at each locus, association tests included only the typed subset. A few of the identified cytomegalovirus-associated TCR beta chains were confirmed in vitro to be specific for cytomegalovirus antigens. A later genetic analysis reported fewer N-insertions in productive TCRs among donors in an Asian-associated ancestry cluster than the 666-donor mean. Across donors, most TCR sequences were observed very rarely, whereas some public TCRs were present in many individuals. Strong co-occurrence of HLA alleles, especially DR and DQ, made assigning TCR associations to individual alleles difficult. Several of the top co-occurrence clusters appeared to be linked to parvovirus B19, influenza, CMV and Epstein-Barr virus, according to a later analysis. In an earlier analysis of approximately 590 of the donors, most TCR beta V segments were observed in productive rearrangements about 90% or about 30% of the time, broadly matching IMGT annotations. Presence/absence analyses assumed roughly uniform sequencing depth across donors, an assumption that may not hold. Most CMV-associated TCR beta chains appeared to be HLA-restricted in a later analysis, and the HLA associations seemed to be driven largely by CMV exposure. Linkage disequilibrium might explain the correlated functional status among segregating V segments, but an unknown experimental factor could not be ruled out. In a later analysis, TCR association rates were found to vary across HLA loci, with the most associated TCRs seen for DRB1 alleles and the fewest for HLA-C alleles. It was suggested by the authors that the approach could potentially be generalized to other disease states and immunological phenotypes. V-gene and J-gene trimming of TCR beta chains was associated with a missense DCLRE1C variant in a later genetic analysis, and the association was replicated in an independent cohort. The classifier was reported to diagnose cytomegalovirus status with high specificity and sensitivity in both the original and validation cohorts. A cluster of highly shared sequence variants was judged likely to be a technical artifact of the sequencing pipeline. Immune exposure information for the cohort was limited to CMV serostatus. At a false discovery rate of 0.05, a later analysis linked under 20,000 TCR beta sequences to specific HLA alleles. A total of fewer than 200 TCR beta chains were listed by the study as associated with cytomegalovirus.

Comment on this clone: The antigen it binds to is not known.

The method behind the library was the immunoSEQ multiplex PCR assay. A mixture of 60 forward primers for TCR Vbeta segments and 13 reverse primers for TCR Jbeta segments was used in the multiplex PCR. The CDR3 region of rearranged TCR beta genes was amplified from genomic DNA by a multiplex PCR assay. On the Illumina HiSeq System, the amplified TCR beta libraries were sequenced as 87-base-pair reads. Per the authors' processing: In a later analysis, tens of millions of unique TCR beta chains were counted across the 666 repertoires, and roughly 11 million of these chains were shared by at least two donors. Raw reads were error-corrected and collapsed into unique sequences by a nearest-neighbor algorithm in which closely related sequences were merged to remove PCR and sequencing errors. V, D and J gene segments were assigned by aligning CDR3 sequences to IMGT reference sequences. Each retained sequence needed at least a six-nucleotide match to both a V gene segment and a J gene segment. A rearrangement counted as productive if the CDR3 had no stop codons and remained in frame with V and J, and every other rearrangement counted as non-productive. CDR3 was defined by IMGT convention, running from the second conserved V-encoded cysteine to the conserved J-encoded phenylalanine. In an earlier analysis of more than 550 of the donors, sequences lacking an unambiguous match to a single V gene segment were excluded. An earlier analysis of a few hundred of the donors classified V segments as functional when productive rearrangements were above 56.7% and as segregating when the standard deviation between donors was above 5%. To diagnose cytomegalovirus status from the catalog of TCR beta chain sequences, a statistical classification framework was built. A later analysis assigned V and J genes by comparing TCR nucleotide sequences with IMGT/GENE-DB human TR gene sequences. In a later analysis, CDR3 sequences and most-parsimonious VDJ recombination scenarios were assigned using the TCRdist pipeline. In a later analysis, every TCR beta chain was defined by the combination of its CDR3 amino acid sequence and its V-gene family, and reads without a unique V-gene family were dropped. As a way to deal with suspected cross-contamination and a sequencing artifact, a later analysis dropped 450 to 600 nucleotide sequences that were highly shared and had low generation probability. In a later analysis, a clonal expansion index was calculated for each public chain from normalized within-repertoire ranks of inferred template counts. Generation probabilities in a later analysis came from a VDJ recombination model fitted to out-of-frame rearrangements, and those results were checked against IGoR. In a later analysis, hypergeometric tests were used to score TCR-TCR, TCR-HLA and TCR-CMV co-occurrence, with a repertoire-size bias correction applied to TCR pairs. False discovery rates were estimated in a later analysis by permuting HLA or CMV assignments 20 times. In a later analysis, co-occurring TCRs were grouped with DBSCAN, and TCRdist sequence similarity was added when clustering was performed within HLA-allele-positive subsets. Repertoires with fewer than 30,000 or more than 120,000 public chains were left out of co-occurrence clustering, as were about 5 repertoires with anomalous nucleotide sharing. As stored in TCRdb, this immuneACCESS dataset retains in-frame rearrangements with V and J assigned. A fraction of the clones does not appear; measured against another copy, unresolved V genes explain less than half of the discrepancy, and the remainder lacks a known reason. V and J calls and clone size are copied from that table; D and trimming were computed from the DNA. This sample's records show roughly 53,000 clones. Of the sample, approximately 13% falls within the top ten clones.

In total, roughly 670 healthy bone marrow donors made up the cohort. Cohort members were all nominally healthy when sampled, although unrecorded immune exposures were likely present. The donor was CMV seropositive and belonged to the group of 270 or so seropositive cohort members. Every donor gave a peripheral blood sample, and the peripheral blood mononuclear cells from that sample were used for TCR beta sequencing. Genomic DNA extraction from the blood cell samples was performed with the Qiagen DNeasy Blood Extraction Kit. This sequence was found in a man aged 18-30 years in good health and CMV-seropositive. Specimen: PBMCs.

The sequenced DNA is TGTGCCAGCAGCCTCGCGGCTAGCGGGAGGACCACCTCCTACGAGCAGTACTTC. Its translation reads: CASSLAASGRTTSYEQYF. The chain is assembled from TRBV7-2 and TRBJ2-7; TRBD2 matches 11 bases in the middle. Counted from cysteine to phenylalanine, this CDR3 has 18 amino acids. Only CDR3 DNA is held: 54 bases, read in frame from base 1. CDR1 and CDR2, per the germline V gene, are SGHTA and FQGNSA. Trimming removed 5 bases from V and 0 bases from J; the gene matches leave 12 bases unexplained.